This T cell receptor (beta chain) comes out of a study of T cells in Graves' hyperthyroidism and ophthalmopathy. Germline V gene data show CDR1 as KGHDR and CDR2 as SFDVKD. With 3 bases removed from V and 2 bases from J, the gap between germline ends came to 11 bases. This CDR3 comprises 15 residues. This clonotype was observed at least ten times. Calling Graves' hyperthyroidism stable meant ophthalmopathy did not progress within 18 months. Using around 10 ml of fresh peripheral blood, PBMCs were prepared. Amplification of TCR beta CDR3 regions was performed using RNA transcripts as template. Primed by the HTBI set, a first-round RT-PCR was run on the TCR CDR3. A single record per CDR3 protein comes from TCRdb applying MiXCR to the multiplex PCR reads. Of approximately 590,000 distinct CDR3 sequences listed, approximately 15% are singletons.

This TCR was sampled from a young woman with Graves' hyperthyroidism. Sequencing input: blood. The rearrangement uses TRBV24-1 and TRBJ2-3; no clear D. CDR3 region: CATSDLATITDTQYF. DNA of the CDR3: TGTGCCACCAGTGATCTCGCTACTATCACAGATACGCAGTATTTT.